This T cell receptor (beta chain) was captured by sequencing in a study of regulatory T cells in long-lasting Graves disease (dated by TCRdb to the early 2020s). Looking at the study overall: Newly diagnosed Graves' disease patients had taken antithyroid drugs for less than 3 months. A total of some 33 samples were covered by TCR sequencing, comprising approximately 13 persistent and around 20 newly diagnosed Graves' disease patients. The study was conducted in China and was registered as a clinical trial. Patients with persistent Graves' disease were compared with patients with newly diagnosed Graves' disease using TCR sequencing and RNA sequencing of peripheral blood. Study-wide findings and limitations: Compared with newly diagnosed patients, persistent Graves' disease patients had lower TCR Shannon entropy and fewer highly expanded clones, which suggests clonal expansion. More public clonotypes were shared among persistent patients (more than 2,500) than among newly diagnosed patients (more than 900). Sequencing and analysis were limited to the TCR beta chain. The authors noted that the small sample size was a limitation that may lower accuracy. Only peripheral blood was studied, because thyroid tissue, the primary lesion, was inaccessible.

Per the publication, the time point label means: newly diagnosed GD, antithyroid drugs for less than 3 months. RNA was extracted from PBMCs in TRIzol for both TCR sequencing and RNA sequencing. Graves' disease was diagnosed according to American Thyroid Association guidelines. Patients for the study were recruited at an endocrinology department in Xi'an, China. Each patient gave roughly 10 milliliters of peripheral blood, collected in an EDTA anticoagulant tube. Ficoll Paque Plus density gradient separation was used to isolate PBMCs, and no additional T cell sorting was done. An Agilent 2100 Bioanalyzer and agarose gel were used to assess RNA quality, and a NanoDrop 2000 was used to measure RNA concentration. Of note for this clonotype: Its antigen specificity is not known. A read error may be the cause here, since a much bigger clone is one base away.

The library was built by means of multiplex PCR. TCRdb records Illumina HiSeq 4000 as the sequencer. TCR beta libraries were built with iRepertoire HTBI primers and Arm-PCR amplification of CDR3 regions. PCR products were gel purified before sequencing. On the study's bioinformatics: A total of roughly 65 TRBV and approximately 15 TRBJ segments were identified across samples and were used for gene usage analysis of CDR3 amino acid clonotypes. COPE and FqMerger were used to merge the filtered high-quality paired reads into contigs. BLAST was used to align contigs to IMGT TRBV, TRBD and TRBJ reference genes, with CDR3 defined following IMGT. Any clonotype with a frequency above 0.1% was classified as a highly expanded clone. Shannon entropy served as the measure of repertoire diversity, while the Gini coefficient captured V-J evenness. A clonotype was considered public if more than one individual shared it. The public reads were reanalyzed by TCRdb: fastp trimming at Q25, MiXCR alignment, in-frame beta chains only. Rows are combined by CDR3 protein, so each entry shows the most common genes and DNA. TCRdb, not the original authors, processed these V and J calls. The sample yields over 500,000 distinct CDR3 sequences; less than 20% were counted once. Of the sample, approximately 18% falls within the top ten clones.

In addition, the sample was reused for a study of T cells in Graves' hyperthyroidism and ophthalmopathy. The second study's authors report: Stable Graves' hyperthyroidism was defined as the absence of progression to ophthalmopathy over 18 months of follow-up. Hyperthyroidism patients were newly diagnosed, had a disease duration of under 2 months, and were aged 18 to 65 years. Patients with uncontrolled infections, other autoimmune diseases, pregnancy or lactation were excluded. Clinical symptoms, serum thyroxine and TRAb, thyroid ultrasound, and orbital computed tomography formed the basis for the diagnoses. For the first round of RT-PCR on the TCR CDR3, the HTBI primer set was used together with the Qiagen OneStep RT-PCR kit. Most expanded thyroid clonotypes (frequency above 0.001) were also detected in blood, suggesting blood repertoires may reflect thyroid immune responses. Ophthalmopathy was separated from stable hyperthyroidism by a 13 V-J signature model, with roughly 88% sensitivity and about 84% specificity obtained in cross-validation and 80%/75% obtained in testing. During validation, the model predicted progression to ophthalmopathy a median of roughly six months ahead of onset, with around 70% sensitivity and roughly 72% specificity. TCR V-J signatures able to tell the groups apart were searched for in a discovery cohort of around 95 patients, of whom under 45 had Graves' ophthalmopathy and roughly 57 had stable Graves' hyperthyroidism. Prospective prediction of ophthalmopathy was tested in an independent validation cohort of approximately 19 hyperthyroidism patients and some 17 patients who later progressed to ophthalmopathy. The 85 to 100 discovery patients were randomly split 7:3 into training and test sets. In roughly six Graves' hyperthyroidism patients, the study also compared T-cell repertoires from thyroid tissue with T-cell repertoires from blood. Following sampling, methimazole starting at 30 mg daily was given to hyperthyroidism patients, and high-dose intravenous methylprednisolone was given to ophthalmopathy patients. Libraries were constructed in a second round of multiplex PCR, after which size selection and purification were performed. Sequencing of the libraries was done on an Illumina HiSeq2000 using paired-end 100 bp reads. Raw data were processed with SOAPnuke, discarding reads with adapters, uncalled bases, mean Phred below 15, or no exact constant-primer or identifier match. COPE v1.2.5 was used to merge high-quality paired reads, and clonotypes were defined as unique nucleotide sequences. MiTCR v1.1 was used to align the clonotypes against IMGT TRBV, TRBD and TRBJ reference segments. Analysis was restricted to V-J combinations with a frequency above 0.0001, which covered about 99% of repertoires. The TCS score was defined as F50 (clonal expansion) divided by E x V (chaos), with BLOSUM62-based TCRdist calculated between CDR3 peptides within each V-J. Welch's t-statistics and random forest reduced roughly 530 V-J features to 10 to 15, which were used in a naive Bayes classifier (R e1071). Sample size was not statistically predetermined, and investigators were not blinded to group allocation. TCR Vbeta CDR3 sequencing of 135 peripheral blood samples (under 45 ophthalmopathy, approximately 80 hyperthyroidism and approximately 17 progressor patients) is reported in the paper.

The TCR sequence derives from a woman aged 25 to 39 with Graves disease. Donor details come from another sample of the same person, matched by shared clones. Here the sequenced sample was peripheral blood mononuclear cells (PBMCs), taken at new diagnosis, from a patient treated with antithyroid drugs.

Here is the DNA: TGTGCCCCCCAGCGTCGCGAAAAACTGTTTTTT. This translates into CAPQRREKLFF. The sequence links TRBV28 to TRBJ1-4, with the D gene too uncertain to name. The CDR1 and CDR2 encoded by the germline V gene are MDHEN and SYDVKM. Including cysteine and phenylalanine, the CDR3 has 11 amino acids. CDR3 DNA is the only sequence kept; it has 33 bases, read in frame from the first base. V loses 11 bases of germline sequence and J loses 8 bases, and the interval between the two ends is 12 bases.